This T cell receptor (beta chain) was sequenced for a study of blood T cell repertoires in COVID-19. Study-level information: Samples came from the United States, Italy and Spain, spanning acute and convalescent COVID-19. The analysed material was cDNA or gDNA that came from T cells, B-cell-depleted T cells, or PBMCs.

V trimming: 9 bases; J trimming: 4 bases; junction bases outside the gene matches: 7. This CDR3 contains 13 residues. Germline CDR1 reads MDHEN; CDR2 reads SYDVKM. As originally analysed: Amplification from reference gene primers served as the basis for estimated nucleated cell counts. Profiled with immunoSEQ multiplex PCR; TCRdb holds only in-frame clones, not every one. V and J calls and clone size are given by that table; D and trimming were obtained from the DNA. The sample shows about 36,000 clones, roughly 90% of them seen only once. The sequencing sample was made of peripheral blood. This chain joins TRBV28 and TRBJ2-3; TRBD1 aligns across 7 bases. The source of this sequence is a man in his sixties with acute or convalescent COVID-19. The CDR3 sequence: CASAVQGPDTQYF. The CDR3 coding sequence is TGTGCCAGTGCGGTACAGGGGCCAGATACGCAGTATTTT.